These 9 T cell receptor beta chains came from one sample sequenced in a study of T-cell memory formation after mild COVID-19. TCRdb reprocessed the 5' RACE reads via MiXCR and lists one record per CDR3 protein. The table records about 600,000 distinct CDR3 sequences, less than 25% of them present only once. The material sequenced was PBMCs or a T cell subset sorted from them (not recorded which). The source is an adult woman who had mild COVID-19 (a few samples of this study predate the infection). Cell type and time point are not known.

V and J are TRBV27 and TRBJ1-4; no definite D call. V lost 3 bases, J lost 4 bases, and 3 bases lay in between. Germline values: CDR1 MNHEY, CDR2 SMNVEV (reference sequence). This CDR3 spans 12 amino acids. The DNA of the CDR3 is TGTGCCAGCAGTTTCCTTAATGAAAAACTGTTTTTT. Residues: CASSFLNEKLFF.

This clonotype was counted a few times. The chain uses TRBV27 and TRBJ1-2; maybe TRBD1 (5 bases). Per germline, CDR1 MNHEY and CDR2 SMNVEV (reference sequence). CDR3 size: 13 residues. V lost 5 bases, J lost 8 bases, and 15 bases lay in between. CDR3 nucleotides: TGTGCCAGCAGTGCCCAAGGGGCGGGCGGCTACACCTTC. Protein sequence: CASSAQGAGGYTF.

V gene TRBV19 combines with J gene TRBJ2-7; TRBD2 aligns across 7 bases. V dropped 5 bases and J dropped 7; count of bases not matched to a gene: 17. The CDR3 loop spans 16 amino acids. Germline CDR1 and CDR2: LNHDA and SQIVND (reference sequence). DNA for the CDR3: TGTGCCAGTAGTGACCGCCTAGCGGACCTCGGGGTAGAGCAGTACTTC. This gives the protein CASSDRLADLGVEQYF.

This clonotype turned up a few times. The genes are TRBV20-1 and TRBJ1-2, with no clear D. Trimming left V 0 bases short and J 6 bases short, with 17 bases between. This CDR3 is built from 15 residues. Germline-derived CDR1 and CDR2 are DFQATT and SNEGSKA (reference sequence). CDR3 sequence reads: CSARDRAPPRDGYTF. As DNA, the CDR3 is TGCAGTGCTAGAGATAGGGCTCCCCCTCGGGATGGCTACACCTTC.

The chain employs TRBV4-1 and TRBJ2-3; no clear D. Trimming took 4 bases from V and 1 from J, leaving 9 bases between them. This CDR3 region has 14 residues. Germline CDR1 is MGHRA and CDR2 is YSYEKL. The CDR3 DNA reads as TGCGCCAGCAGCCGCGTCGTTCGCACAGATACGCAGTATTTT. Its translation is CASSRVVRTDTQYF.

This clonotype was seen just once. The V and J genes are TRBV10-3 and TRBJ1-2, with 7 bases identical to TRBD1. CDR3 length equals 15 residues. In germline, CDR1 is ENHRY, CDR2 SYGVKD. Losses at the gene ends were 5 bases for V and 2 bases for J; bases not matched to a gene: 8. The CDR3, as DNA: TGTGCCATCAGTCTACGGACAGGATTCAACTATGGCTACACCTTC. This codes for CAISLRTGFNYGYTF.

This sequence joins TRBV6-5 and TRBJ2-1; 7 bases agree with TRBD2. The V gene's germline CDR1 is MNHEY and CDR2 SVGAGI. The CDR3 extends over 15 amino acids. Losses at the gene ends were 2 bases for V and 8 bases for J; bases not matched to a gene: 9. The CDR3 sequence is CASSYQRLAGDEQFF. The CDR3 nucleotides read TGTGCCAGCAGTTACCAGAGACTAGCCGGGGATGAGCAGTTCTTC.

The V and J genes are TRBV11-3 and TRBJ2-5, with D perhaps matching TRBD1 or TRBD2 (5 bases each). The V and J ends lost 0 bases and 5 bases respectively, with 10 bases between them. CDR3 size: 14 residues. The V gene's germline CDR1 is SGHNT and CDR2 YENEEA. CDR3 amino acids: CASSLDGAEETQYF. The CDR3 DNA reads TGTGCCAGCAGCTTAGACGGGGCCGAGGAGACCCAGTACTTC.

Note on this clonotype: One junction end does not reproduce the germline sequence, and a read error may be involved. This sequence joins TRBV7-7 and TRBJ2-7; no clear D gene. The CDR3 totals 14 residues. Germline values: CDR1 SSHAT, CDR2 FNYEAQ (reference sequence). The CDR3 bases are TGTGCTAGCAGCTTCGACGCAAACTCCTACGAGCAGTACTTC. The encoded protein is CASSFDANSYEQYF. Together with reference TRBV7-7 and TRBJ2-7, the CDR3 gives the full variable domain: GAGVSQSPRYKVTKRGQDVTLRCDPISSHATLYWYQQALGQGPEFLTYFNYEAQPDKSGLPSDRFSAERPEGSISTLTIQRTEQRDSAMYRCASSFDANSYEQYFGPGTRLTVT.